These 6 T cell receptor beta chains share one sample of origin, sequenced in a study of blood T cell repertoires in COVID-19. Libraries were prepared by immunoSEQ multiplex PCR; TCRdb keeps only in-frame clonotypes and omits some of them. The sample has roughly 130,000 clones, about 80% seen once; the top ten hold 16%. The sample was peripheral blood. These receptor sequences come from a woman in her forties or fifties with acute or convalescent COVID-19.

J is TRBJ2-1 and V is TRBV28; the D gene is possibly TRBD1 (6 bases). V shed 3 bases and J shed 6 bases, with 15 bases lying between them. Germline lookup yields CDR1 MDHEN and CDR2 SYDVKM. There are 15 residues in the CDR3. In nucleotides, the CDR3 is TGTGCCAGCAGTTTGCCCGACAGGCGCGGCAATGAGCAGTTCTTC. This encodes CASSLPDRRGNEQFF.

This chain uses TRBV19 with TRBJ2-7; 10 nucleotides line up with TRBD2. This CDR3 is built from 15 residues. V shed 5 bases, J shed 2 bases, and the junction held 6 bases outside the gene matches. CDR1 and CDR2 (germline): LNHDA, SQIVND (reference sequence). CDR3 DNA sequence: TGTGCCAGTAGTCCGGGACTAGCGCAAGCCTACGAGCAGTACTTC. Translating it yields CASSPGLAQAYEQYF.

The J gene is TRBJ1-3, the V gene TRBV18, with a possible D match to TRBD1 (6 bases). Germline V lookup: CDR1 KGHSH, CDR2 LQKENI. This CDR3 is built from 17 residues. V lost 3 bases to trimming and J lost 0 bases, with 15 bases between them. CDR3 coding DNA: TGTGCCAGCTCACCGAGCCCGGGACAAGCCTCTGGAAACACCATATATTTT. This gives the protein CASSPSPGQASGNTIYF.

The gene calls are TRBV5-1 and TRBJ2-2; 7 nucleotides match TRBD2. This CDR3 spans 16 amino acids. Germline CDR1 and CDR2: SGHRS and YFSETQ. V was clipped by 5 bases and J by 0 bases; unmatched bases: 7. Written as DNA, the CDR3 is TGCGCCAGCAGTCAACCGGGGGGTCCGAACACCGGGGAGCTGTTTTTT. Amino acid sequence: CASSQPGGPNTGELFF.

CDR3 DNA sequence: TGTGCCAGCAGTTCGAGGTGGGACACTGAAGCTTTCTTT. Amino acids: CASSSRWDTEAFF. V gene TRBV12-3 or TRBV12-4 combines with J gene TRBJ1-1; D gene unclear. Between the trimmed V and J ends, which lost 4 bases and 3 bases, there was a span of 9 bases. This CDR3 region has 13 residues.

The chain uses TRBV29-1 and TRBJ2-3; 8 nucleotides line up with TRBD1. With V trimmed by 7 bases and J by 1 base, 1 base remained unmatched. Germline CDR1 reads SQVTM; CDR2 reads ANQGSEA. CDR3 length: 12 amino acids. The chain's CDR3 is CSATGGTDTQYF. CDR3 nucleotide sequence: TGCAGCGCGACAGGGGGCACAGATACGCAGTATTTT.